This paragraph reports one T cell receptor beta chain. Its cognate antigen is unknown. The data stem from a study of shared clonotypes between healthy human individuals. Per the original data handling: As immunoSEQ supplied junction-only sequences (without quality scores), filtering differed. TCRdb keeps only in-frame clones here, not all; method: immunoSEQ multiplex PCR. The V and J calls and the clone size are those of that table, but D and trimming were determined from the DNA. The profile shows roughly 1,000,000 clones, around 82% of them singletons. Findings of the study overall: Some naive CD4 clonotypes, around 4.7%, turned up in common across a few donors. Memory subsets generally showed smaller estimated richness than naive subsets did. An expected dependence of interdonor clonotype sharing on sequencing depth was noted.

Sequenced sample: memory CD4+ T cells from PBMCs. Subset meaning: CD45RA-negative fraction. This clonotype was obtained from a man aged 18 to 35 in good health. Some clones in this sample may be carry-over from other donors' samples.

This chain's CDR3 is CASSQAGRQETQYF. The CDR3, as DNA: TGCGCCAGCAGCCAAGCGGGACGTCAAGAGACCCAGTACTTC. The genes are TRBV4-1 and TRBJ2-5; D tentatively reads TRBD1 or TRBD2 (5 bases each). V lost 1 base and J 2 bases, leaving 8 bases between the germline ends. Per germline, CDR1 MGHRA and CDR2 YSYEKL. The CDR3 length is 14 residues.